The clone carrying this T cell receptor beta chain was found once. The antigen is unknown. The data stem from a study of graft-versus-host responses after intestinal transplantation. Looking at the study overall: All recipients were given anti-thymocyte globulin induction, and tacrolimus and steroids were then administered for three to four years.

Study-wide results and limits: Early post-transplant HvG declines tracked with peak circulating GvH clone levels. Marrow from the recipient contained GvH clones, some of which had appeared first in ileum or blood. Allograft clonal ratios (graft-versus-host to host-versus-graft) were high in patients who had graft-donor T cell macrochimerism.

Sequencing used immunoSEQ multiplex PCR; TCRdb keeps in-frame clones, though not all of them. The sample consists of fewer than 150,000 clones, more than 80% of them appearing once. This clonotype originated in a human donor who received an intestinal transplant. Sequenced material: unstimulated CD4+ T cells sorted from spleen or lymph node cells, taken before intestinal transplant.

The CDR3 sequence: CAWSADRYYEQYF. The CDR3 DNA reads TGTGCCTGGAGTGCGGACAGGTACTACGAGCAGTACTTC. The chain carries TRBV30 and TRBJ2-7; 7 nucleotides align to TRBD1. Germline values: CDR1 GTSNPN, CDR2 SVGIG (reference sequence). The CDR3 totals 13 residues. With V trimmed by 1 base and J by 3 bases, 3 bases remained unmatched.